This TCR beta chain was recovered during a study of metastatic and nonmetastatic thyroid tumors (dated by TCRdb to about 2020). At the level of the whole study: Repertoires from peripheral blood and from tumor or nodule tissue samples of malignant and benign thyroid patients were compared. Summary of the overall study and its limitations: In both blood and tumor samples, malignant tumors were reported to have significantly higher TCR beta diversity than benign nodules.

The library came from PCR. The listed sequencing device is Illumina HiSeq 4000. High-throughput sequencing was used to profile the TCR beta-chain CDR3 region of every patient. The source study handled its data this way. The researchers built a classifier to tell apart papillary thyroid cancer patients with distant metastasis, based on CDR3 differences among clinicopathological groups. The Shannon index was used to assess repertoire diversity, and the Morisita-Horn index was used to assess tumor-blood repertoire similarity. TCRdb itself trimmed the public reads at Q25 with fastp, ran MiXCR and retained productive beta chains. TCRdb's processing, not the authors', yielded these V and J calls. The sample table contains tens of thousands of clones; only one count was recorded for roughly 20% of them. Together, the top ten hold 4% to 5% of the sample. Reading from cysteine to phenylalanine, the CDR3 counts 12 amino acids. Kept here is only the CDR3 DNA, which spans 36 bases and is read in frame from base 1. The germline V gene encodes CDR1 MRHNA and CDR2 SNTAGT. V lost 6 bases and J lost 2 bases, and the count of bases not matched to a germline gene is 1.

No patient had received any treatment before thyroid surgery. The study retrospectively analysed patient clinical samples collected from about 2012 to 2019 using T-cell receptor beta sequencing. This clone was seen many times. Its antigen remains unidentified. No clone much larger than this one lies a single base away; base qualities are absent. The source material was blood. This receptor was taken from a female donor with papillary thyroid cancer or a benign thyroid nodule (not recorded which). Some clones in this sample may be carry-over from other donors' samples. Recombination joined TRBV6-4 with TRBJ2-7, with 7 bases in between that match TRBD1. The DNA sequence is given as TGTGCCAGCAGGGGGACAGCCTACGAGCAGTACTTC. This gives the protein CASRGTAYEQYF.